These T cell receptor beta chains were read from a single sample in a study of blood T cell repertoires in COVID-19. The data were produced by immunoSEQ multiplex PCR, yet TCRdb's version contains in-frame clones alone and is incomplete. The sample includes roughly 130,000 clones, roughly 83% of them seen just once. The sequenced sample was peripheral blood. The receptors originated from a woman aged 30 to 39 who had recovered from COVID-19. CDR3s include the opening cysteine and the closing phenylalanine or tryptophan. D genes are given only for firm matches. Not all rows give a size; the values are once, few, many and, for expanded clones, a class.

v_gene	j_gene	d_gene	abundance	len	CDR3aa	CDR3nt
TRBV18	TRBJ1-1	.	once	14	CASSRTLGNTEAFF	TGTGCCAGCTCACGGACACTGGGGAACACTGAAGCTTTCTTT
TRBV30	TRBJ1-4	TRBD1	.	13	CAWKGTGDEKLFF	TGTGCCTGGAAAGGGACAGGGGATGAAAAACTGTTTTTT
TRBV5-6	TRBJ1-6	TRBD1	.	13	CASSDRDNSPLHF	TGTGCCAGCAGCGACAGGGATAATTCACCCCTCCACTTT
TRBV10-3	TRBJ1-1	.	once	13	CAISPQMNTEAFF	TGTGCCATCAGCCCTCAGATGAACACTGAAGCTTTCTTT
TRBV6-5	TRBJ1-2	TRBD1	.	14	CASGTGRVPYGYTF	TGTGCCAGCGGGACAGGGCGCGTCCCTTATGGCTACACCTTC
TRBV4-1	TRBJ1-5	.	.	13	CASSYTTGQPQHF	TGCGCCAGCAGCTATACTACGGGTCAGCCCCAGCATTTT
TRBV15	TRBJ2-7	TRBD2	.	14	CATSLGGGSYEQYF	TGTGCCACCAGCCTCGGGGGAGGGTCCTACGAGCAGTACTTC
TRBV7-9	TRBJ1-6	TRBD1	.	16	CASSPSDRAVDSPLHF	TGTGCCAGCAGCCCTAGTGACAGGGCCGTTGATTCACCCCTCCACTTT
TRBV18	TRBJ1-2	.	.	13	CASSPDKDYGYTF	TGTGCCAGCTCACCAGACAAAGACTATGGCTACACCTTC
TRBV24-1	TRBJ1-6	.	.	16	CATSEVTGPGKSPLHF	TGTGCCACCAGTGAAGTGACAGGCCCCGGTAAGTCACCCCTCCACTTT
TRBV29-1	TRBJ2-7	.	.	13	CSAALRGLGEQYF	TGCAGCGCGGCCTTGCGGGGGCTGGGGGAGCAGTACTTC
TRBV30	TRBJ2-5	TRBD2	.	15	CAWSRSGGAGETQYF	TGTGCCTGGAGTCGGAGCGGGGGGGCGGGTGAGACCCAGTACTTC
TRBV28	TRBJ2-3	TRBD2	.	16	CASSQRLAGDSDTQYF	TGTGCCAGCAGCCAGAGGCTAGCGGGAGACTCAGATACGCAGTATTTT
TRBV6-5	TRBJ1-2	TRBD1	.	14	CASSFEQGNYGYTF	TGTGCCAGCAGTTTCGAACAGGGGAACTATGGCTACACCTTC
TRBV5-1	TRBJ2-2	TRBD2	.	18	CASSSGLAGGYGTGELFF	TGCGCCAGCAGCTCGGGACTAGCGGGGGGCTACGGCACCGGGGAGCTGTTTTTT
TRBV12-1	TRBJ2-2	.	once	18	CASSFGLWTDRKDGELFF	TGTGCCAGCAGCTTTGGTCTTTGGACAGACCGCAAGGACGGGGAGCTGTTTTTT
TRBV19	TRBJ1-5	.	.	15	CASSIDRRGNQPQHF	TGTGCCAGTAGTATAGATCGCCGGGGGAATCAGCCCCAGCATTTT
TRBV11-2	TRBJ2-2	TRBD2	.	17	CASSFRASGSRAGELFF	TGTGCCAGCAGCTTTCGGGCTAGCGGGAGTCGAGCCGGGGAGCTGTTTTTT
TRBV27	TRBJ1-1	.	.	15	CASRRAGAGGTEAFF	TGTGCCAGCAGACGGGCGGGTGCGGGGGGCACTGAAGCTTTCTTT
TRBV30	TRBJ2-3	TRBD2	.	18	CAWSVTPGLAGGTDTQYF	TGTGCCTGGAGTGTAACTCCGGGACTAGCGGGGGGCACAGATACGCAGTATTTT
TRBV12-5	TRBJ1-5	.	.	12	CASGLDEAPQHF	TGTGCTAGTGGTTTGGACGAGGCCCCCCAGCATTTT
TRBV12-5	TRBJ1-1	.	.	13	CASGEPFRTEAFF	TGTGCTAGTGGGGAGCCGTTCCGTACTGAAGCTTTCTTT
TRBV7-9	TRBJ2-7	TRBD2	.	15	CASSFTVAGPYEQYF	TGTGCCAGCAGCTTTACCGTAGCGGGACCCTACGAGCAGTACTTC
TRBV9	TRBJ2-5	TRBD2	.	17	CASSVGTSGGARETQYF	TGTGCCAGCAGCGTAGGGACTAGCGGGGGGGCACGAGAGACCCAGTACTTC
TRBV5-1	TRBJ1-2	TRBD1	.	12	CASSSQGNGYTF	TGCGCCAGCAGCTCACAGGGGAACGGCTACACCTTC
TRBV5-1	TRBJ2-2	TRBD2	.	15	CASSFLAGSTGELFF	TGCGCCAGCAGCTTCCTAGCGGGGTCCACCGGGGAGCTGTTTTTT
TRBV7-2	TRBJ2-1	.	.	16	CASRRMGGGQYNEQFF	TGTGCCAGCAGACGTATGGGTGGTGGGCAGTACAATGAGCAGTTCTTC
TRBV10-3	TRBJ1-4	TRBD1	.	14	CAIRPGQGAEKLFF	TGTGCCATCAGACCAGGACAGGGGGCAGAAAAACTGTTTTTT
TRBV20-1	TRBJ2-3	TRBD1	.	14	CSASGTGWTDTQYF	TGCAGTGCTAGTGGGACAGGGTGGACAGATACGCAGTATTTT
TRBV4-2	TRBJ1-2	.	.	15	CASSPQDSANYGYTF	TGTGCCAGCAGCCCCCAGGACAGCGCTAACTATGGCTACACCTTC
TRBV27	TRBJ1-3	.	.	15	CASSFGGNSGNTIYF	TGTGCCAGCAGTTTTGGCGGCAACTCTGGAAACACCATATATTTT
TRBV7-9	TRBJ2-7	.	.	16	CASSLGGALSSYEQYF	TGTGCCAGCAGCTTGGGGGGGGCCCTGAGCTCCTACGAGCAGTACTTC
TRBV5-5	TRBJ2-7	.	.	18	CASSLFFYAGTSSYEQYF	TGTGCCAGCAGCTTGTTTTTTTACGCAGGGACAAGCTCCTACGAGCAGTACTTC
TRBV9	TRBJ2-3	TRBD2	few	15	CASSPRGVSTDTQYF	TGTGCCAGCAGCCCCCGGGGGGTTAGCACAGATACGCAGTATTTT
TRBV7-3	TRBJ2-1	TRBD2	.	19	CASSLTGGTSGSIDNEQFF	TGTGCCAGCAGCTTAACCGGCGGGACTAGCGGGAGTATCGACAATGAGCAGTTCTTC
TRBV18	TRBJ2-2	.	.	15	CASSPREANTGELFF	TGTGCCAGCTCACCTCGGGAAGCAAACACCGGGGAGCTGTTTTTT
TRBV13	TRBJ1-3	TRBD1	.	15	CASSSRGGSANTIYF	TGTGCCAGCAGCTCTCGAGGGGGCTCAGCAAACACCATATATTTT
TRBV5-1	TRBJ1-4	TRBD1	few	18	CASSPRTGAVLINEKLFF	TGCGCCAGCAGCCCACGGACAGGGGCGGTCTTGATTAATGAAAAACTGTTTTTT
TRBV3-1/TRBV3-2	TRBJ1-4	TRBD1	.	16	CASSQAGTGVNEKLFF	TGTGCCAGCAGCCAAGCCGGGACAGGCGTTAATGAAAAACTGTTTTTT
TRBV7-8	TRBJ2-1	TRBD1	.	14	CASSAGTGYNEQFF	TGTGCCAGCAGCGCCGGGACAGGATACAATGAGCAGTTCTTC
TRBV4-2	TRBJ1-5	.	once	15	CASALGVSSNQPQHF	TGTGCCAGCGCTCTAGGAGTGTCTAGCAATCAGCCCCAGCATTTT
TRBV2	TRBJ2-4	.	.	16	CASSVIGELAKNIQYF	TGTGCCAGCAGTGTTATCGGGGAGCTAGCCAAAAACATTCAGTACTTC
TRBV2	TRBJ1-6	.	.	15	CASSELGSSNSPLHF	TGTGCCAGCAGTGAACTGGGCAGCAGTAATTCACCCCTCCACTTT
TRBV19	TRBJ2-1	TRBD2	few	16	CASSRGLADSYNEQFF	TGTGCCAGTAGTAGAGGACTAGCGGACTCTTACAATGAGCAGTTCTTC
TRBV20-1	TRBJ2-7	.	.	11	CSYLSGVEQYF	TGCAGTTATCTCTCGGGGGTCGAGCAGTACTTC